These 31 T cell receptor beta chains were all obtained from the same sample, sequenced in a study of CD8+ T cells in alopecia areata. Treatment: oral pan-JAK inhibitor, 5-10 mg twice daily. RNA extraction and reverse transcription yielded cDNA as sequencing template. Method: immunoSEQ multiplex PCR; TCRdb's copy keeps in-frame clones and lacks some. The repertoire includes fewer than 250,000 clones, less than 45% of them detected once, and around 0.48% sits in the top ten. Sample: CD4+ T cells sorted from blood, taken between weeks 30 and 35, from a patient treated with tofacitinib. The receptors derive from a human donor with alopecia areata.

V gene TRBV12-5 combines with J gene TRBJ2-2; the D gene is possibly TRBD1 (5 bases). V lost 2 bases and J 4 bases, leaving 8 bases between the germline ends. The germline CDR1 and CDR2 sequences are LGHNT and FRNRAP. The CDR3 is 14 residues long. The CDR3 region is CASGLPGLTGELFF. The CDR3 DNA follows: TGTGCTAGTGGTTTGCCAGGGCTCACCGGGGAGCTGTTTTTT.

This clone came up a few times. The chain couples TRBV7-3 to TRBJ2-3; D is undetermined. This CDR3 is built from 14 residues. V was trimmed by 2 bases and J by 1 base, leaving 7 bases between them. Germline CDR1 and CDR2: SGHTA and FQGTGA. The CDR3 loop reads CASSLGPRTDTQYF. For the CDR3, the DNA is TGTGCCAGCAGCTTAGGACCCCGCACAGATACGCAGTATTTT.

The J gene is TRBJ2-7, the V gene TRBV30, with 10 bases lining up with TRBD2. Germline values: CDR1 GTSNPN, CDR2 SVGIG (reference sequence). This CDR3 region has 14 residues. V trimming: 7 bases; J trimming: 5 bases; junction bases outside the gene matches: 11. DNA of the CDR3: TGTGCCTCCAACCCGGGACTAGCGATCGACGAGCAGTACTTC. Translation gives CASNPGLAIDEQYF.

This clone was detected a few times. The chain couples TRBV4-2 to TRBJ2-5, with D perhaps TRBD1 (5 bases). The CDR3 sequence is 13 residues long. Germline V gives CDR1 LGHNA, CDR2 YNFKEQ. Trimming shortened V by 4 bases and J by 5 bases, and 11 bases separated the two germline ends. The CDR3 DNA follows: TGTGCCAGCAGCCCAGCCGCAGGGGAGACCCAGTACTTC. Its translation: CASSPAAGETQYF.

This clone was counted between two and nine times. The V gene is TRBV18, the J gene TRBJ1-1; D call uncertain. Trimming took off 3 bases at V and 2 bases at J, with 13 bases between the two ends. CDR3 length equals 15 residues. Germline V gene data show CDR1 as KGHSH and CDR2 as LQKENI. The CDR3 sequence: CASSPRRLLNTEAFF. Here the CDR3 DNA reads TGTGCCAGCTCACCCAGACGGCTCCTCAACACTGAAGCTTTCTTT.

The chain uses TRBV30 and TRBJ2-1, with 9 bases aligning to TRBD2. The CDR3 has 15 residues. The germline gives CDR1 GTSNPN, CDR2 SVGIG (reference sequence). The J segment lost 7 bases and the V segment lost 0 bases, leaving 7 bases of the junction unmatched. The CDR3 loop reads CAWSVISGSLNEQFF. As DNA, the CDR3 is TGTGCCTGGAGTGTGATTAGCGGGAGTTTAAATGAGCAGTTCTTC.

This clone was found a few times. The chain recombines TRBV5-1 with TRBJ2-1; 7 bases align to TRBD2. The V gene's germline CDR1 is SGHRS and CDR2 YFSETQ. The V gene end was trimmed by 0 bases and the J gene end by 4 bases; junction bases not matched to a gene: 4. This CDR3 contains 15 residues. The CDR3 coding sequence is TGCGCCAGCAGCTTGGAGCCGGGAGGTTACAATGAGCAGTTCTTC. As protein: CASSLEPGGYNEQFF.

The chain links TRBV6-6 to TRBJ2-2, with TRBD2 as a possible D gene (6 bases). With 2 bases removed from V and 9 bases from J, the gap between germline ends came to 13 bases. Germline CDR1 and CDR2: MNHNY and SVGAGI (reference sequence). The CDR3 sequence is 14 residues long. This CDR3 is CASSYTPGGWELFF. The DNA of the CDR3 is TGTGCCAGCAGTTACACCCCCGGAGGGTGGGAGCTGTTTTTT.

The chain joins TRBV2 to TRBJ2-7; 7 bases map to TRBD2. CDR3 length equals 13 residues. CDR1 SNHLY and CDR2 FYNNEI come from the germline V gene. V lost 5 bases and J lost 3; bases outside the gene matches: 4. The CDR3 sequence is CASSPGLDYEQYF. The CDR3 DNA reads TGTGCCAGCAGTCCCGGACTAGACTACGAGCAGTACTTC. The full variable domain, completed using reference TRBV2 and TRBJ2-7, is EPEVTQTPSHQVTQMGQEVILRCVPISNHLYFYWYRQILGQKVEFLVSFYNNEISEKSEIFDDQFSVERPDGSNFTLKIRSTKLEDSAMYFCASSPGLDYEQYFGPGTRLTVT.

The chain joins TRBV4-1 to TRBJ2-7; D may be TRBD1 or TRBD2 (5 bases each). Trimming left V 6 bases short and J 3 bases short, with 21 bases between. The CDR3 is 16 residues long. CDR1 is MGHRA and CDR2 is YSYEKL in the germline V gene. The CDR3 sequence is CASRNDPGRTYYEQYF. Written as DNA, the CDR3 is TGCGCCAGCAGAAATGACCCGGGACGAACCTACTACGAGCAGTACTTC.

V gene TRBV2 combines with J gene TRBJ1-1; 11 bases match TRBD1. The germline CDR1 and CDR2 sequences are SNHLY and FYNNEI. Trimming cost V 5 bases and J 4 bases; bases outside gene matches: 6. The CDR3 loop spans 15 amino acids. This chain's CDR3 is CASSKDRGRITEAFF. The CDR3, as DNA: TGTGCCAGCAGTAAGGACAGGGGGCGTATCACTGAAGCTTTCTTT.

The CDR3 spells CASRRDRERYGYTF. The CDR3 DNA reads TGTGCCAGCAGACGGGACAGGGAACGGTATGGCTACACCTTC. The chain combines TRBV6-5 with TRBJ1-2; TRBD1 matches at 9 bases. Trimming took 6 bases from V and 5 from J; bases not matched to a gene: 7. CDR3 length equals 14 residues. Germline values: CDR1 MNHEY, CDR2 SVGAGI.

The sample holds a few counts of this clone. The CDR3 DNA is TGTGCCACCAGCAGCATCCCCTTCAAAGACAGGAGCACTGAAGCTTTCTTT. This codes for CATSSIPFKDRSTEAFF. V usage is TRBV15 and J usage is TRBJ1-1, with a tentative D call TRBD1 (6 bases). Trimming removed 3 bases at V and 4 bases at J, with 21 bases between. Germline CDR1 and CDR2: LNHNV and YYDKDF (reference sequence). The CDR3 covers 17 residues.

V is TRBV7-3 and J is TRBJ2-2, with TRBD1 as a possible D gene (5 bases). Germline V gene sequence: CDR1 SGHTA, CDR2 FQGTGA. The CDR3 consists of 15 residues. Between the trimmed V and J ends, which lost 2 bases and 4 bases, there was a span of 11 bases. The CDR3 region is CASSLGAFGTGELFF. The DNA for the CDR3 is TGTGCCAGCAGCTTAGGGGCCTTCGGCACCGGGGAGCTGTTTTTT.

This sequence joins TRBV5-1 and TRBJ2-1, with 11 nucleotides matching TRBD2. V shed 0 bases and J 4 bases; nucleotides not matched to a gene: 0. CDR1 and CDR2 (germline): SGHRS, YFSETQ. CDR3 length: 15 residues. CDR3: CASSLGLAGYNEQFF. CDR3 sequence (DNA): TGCGCCAGCAGCTTGGGACTAGCGGGGTACAATGAGCAGTTCTTC.

This clone was picked up a small number of times. CDR3 nucleotides: TGTGCCAGCAGTGAAGAGGCAGGGTGGCGGCCCCAGCATTTT. Translation gives CASSEEAGWRPQHF. The chain combines TRBV2 with TRBJ1-5, with a tentative D call TRBD1 (5 bases). Germline V gene data show CDR1 as SNHLY and CDR2 as FYNNEI. The CDR3 totals 14 residues. V lost 1 base, J lost 9 bases, and 13 bases lay in between. The variable domain in full, with the rest retrieved from reference TRBV2 and TRBJ1-5, is EPEVTQTPSHQVTQMGQEVILRCVPISNHLYFYWYRQILGQKVEFLVSFYNNEISEKSEIFDDQFSVERPDGSNFTLKIRSTKLEDSAMYFCASSEEAGWRPQHFGDGTRLSIL.

The J gene is TRBJ2-5, the V gene TRBV30; TRBD2 matches 8 bases. From germline, CDR1 is GTSNPN and CDR2 SVGIG (reference sequence). V gave up 5 bases and J gave up 4 bases; unmatched junction bases: 9. The CDR3 loop spans 14 amino acids. This CDR3 is CAWVNSGMGETQYF. For the CDR3, the DNA is TGTGCCTGGGTTAATAGCGGGATGGGAGAGACCCAGTACTTC.

The V call is TRBV30, the J call TRBJ2-4; 8 bases fit TRBD1. CDR3 length: 15 residues. Germline V gene lookup returns CDR1 GTSNPN and CDR2 SVGIG (reference sequence). V was clipped by 2 bases and J by 3 bases; unmatched bases: 6. The CDR3 loop reads CAWSLTRGRKNIQYF. CDR3 bases: TGTGCCTGGAGTCTAACCAGGGGGCGCAAAAACATTCAGTACTTC.

The genes are TRBV18 and TRBJ2-4; D is undetermined. V lost 2 bases to trimming and J lost 6 bases, with 14 bases between them. The CDR3 runs to 15 residues. Germline V gene data show CDR1 as KGHSH and CDR2 as LQKENI. The CDR3 nucleotides read TGTGCCAGCTCACCAGGGCAAGGGCCTGGAAACATTCAGTACTTC. Translating gives CASSPGQGPGNIQYF.

This clone occurred a few times. This chain joins TRBV5-1 and TRBJ2-1; D is unresolved. The V gene's germline CDR1 is SGHRS and CDR2 YFSETQ. The V end was cut by 2 bases, the J end by 0 bases, with 6 bases between. This CDR3 contains 14 residues. The DNA of the CDR3 is TGCGCCAGCAGCTTAGACGGCTCCTACAATGAGCAGTTCTTC. Translating it yields CASSLDGSYNEQFF.

This clone was picked up a small number of times. The chain joins TRBV10-3 to TRBJ2-7; D not certain. Germline V gene sequence: CDR1 ENHRY, CDR2 SYGVKD. The CDR3 runs to 14 residues. V was clipped by 0 bases and J by 7 bases, with 13 bases between them. CDR3 coding DNA: TGTGCCATCAGTGAGTCGGGCCGGCTACAAGAGCAGTACTTC. This gives the protein CAISESGRLQEQYF.

This chain links TRBV18 with TRBJ1-4; TRBD1 matches 9 bases. V lost 3 bases and J lost 7; bases outside the gene matches: 9. The CDR3 is made up of 16 amino acids. CDR1 KGHSH and CDR2 LQKENI come from the germline V gene. CDR3 sequence: CASSPSYGQGTEKLFF. In DNA, the CDR3 is TGTGCCAGCTCACCCAGTTACGGACAGGGGACTGAAAAACTGTTTTTT.

The chain carries TRBV4-2 and TRBJ2-5; tentative D call: TRBD1 (6 bases). CDR3 length: 17 residues. Germline V lookup: CDR1 LGHNA, CDR2 YNFKEQ. Trimming removed 4 bases at V and 3 bases at J, with 21 bases between. The CDR3 loop reads CASSPAQRRDKEETQYF. The CDR3 DNA reads as TGTGCCAGCAGCCCAGCCCAACGCCGGGACAAAGAAGAGACCCAGTACTTC.

Only a few counts were recorded for this clone. V gene TRBV5-6 combines with J gene TRBJ2-7; D remains ambiguous. The CDR3 length is 13 residues. The ends were cut back, 3 bases at V and 5 bases at J, with 12 bases in the middle. Germline V gene lookup returns CDR1 SGHDT and CDR2 YYEEEE. CDR3 amino acids: CASSSLDWDEQYF. Here the CDR3 DNA reads TGTGCCAGCAGCTCCCTCGACTGGGACGAGCAGTACTTC.

In its sample, this clone was seen a few times. The DNA of the CDR3 is TGTGCCACCGTGGATCCCCGGGGTCGCTACGAGCAGTACTTC. It codes for CATVDPRGRYEQYF. The rearrangement links TRBV6-5 to TRBJ2-7; TRBD2 might be the D (5 bases). V was clipped by 10 bases and J by 3 bases, with 19 bases between them. The CDR3 is 14 residues long. CDR1 MNHEY and CDR2 SVGAGI come from the germline V gene.

This clone was observed a handful of times. The chain couples TRBV9 to TRBJ1-1; unclear D gene. The V gene lost 0 bases and the J gene lost 6 bases, with 9 bases spanning the gap. The CDR3 contains 13 residues. Germline V gene data show CDR1 as SGDLS and CDR2 as YYNGEE. CDR3: CASSVEESAEAFF. CDR3 coding DNA: TGTGCCAGCAGCGTAGAGGAATCGGCTGAAGCTTTCTTT.

The chain uses TRBV18 and TRBJ2-4; no reliable D call. Germline-derived CDR1 and CDR2 are KGHSH and LQKENI. Trimming pared 3 bases from V and 1 base from J, leaving 7 bases between. The CDR3 runs 14 residues. DNA for the CDR3: TGTGCCAGCTCACCGACTCCGGCCAAAAACATTCAGTACTTC. It yields the protein CASSPTPAKNIQYF.

Concerning this clone itself: Its ends do not fully match the called genes, so a read error is possible. This chain joins TRBV30 and TRBJ2-2; D is perhaps TRBD2 (6 bases). This CDR3 comprises 13 residues. Germline V lookup: CDR1 GTSNPN, CDR2 SVGIG (reference sequence). The CDR3 DNA follows: TGTACCTGGAGAGGGACTTCCACCGGGGAGCTGTTTTTT. Translation gives CTWRGTSTGELFF. The whole variable domain, filled in from reference TRBV30 and TRBJ2-2, reads SQTIHQWPATLVQPVGSPLSLECTVEGTSNPNLYWYRQAAGRGLQLLFYSVGIGQISSEVPQNLSASRPQDRQFILSSKKLLLSDSGFYLCTWRGTSTGELFFGEGSRLTVL.

This clone has a handful of counts. The gene calls are TRBV7-9 and TRBJ2-1; D remains unclear. Germline CDR1 reads SEHNR; CDR2 reads FQNEAQ (reference sequence). This CDR3 comprises 11 residues. Deletions cut 4 bases from V and 6 bases from J, with 4 bases between. Here the CDR3 reads CASSSTNEQFF. For the CDR3, the DNA is TGTGCCAGCAGCTCTACCAATGAGCAGTTCTTC.

The rearrangement uses TRBV28 and TRBJ2-3; 8 bases match TRBD2. Losses at the gene ends were 5 bases for V and 6 bases for J; bases not matched to a gene: 13. CDR3 length: 16 amino acids. CDR1 and CDR2 (germline): MDHEN, SYDVKM. The CDR3 loop is CASSLSGGRIADTQYF. DNA of the CDR3: TGTGCCAGCAGTCTCAGCGGGGGCAGAATAGCCGATACGCAGTATTTT.

The chain links TRBV6-5 to TRBJ1-3; no clear D. The V gene's germline CDR1 is MNHEY and CDR2 SVGAGI. CDR3 length equals 16 residues. Trimming left V 0 bases short and J 0 bases short, with 9 bases between. Here the CDR3 DNA reads TGTGCCAGCAGTTACTCGCGTGGCAGCTCTGGAAACACCATATATTTT. The encoded protein is CASSYSRGSSGNTIYF.